This section outlines one T cell receptor (beta chain) sequence together with its context. The antigen remains undetermined. The CDR3 has 16 amino acids. The V gene end was trimmed by 1 base and the J gene end by 2 bases; junction bases not matched to a gene: 5. The germline CDR1 and CDR2 sequences are LGHNA and YNFKEQ. These data belong to a study of beta chain features in type 1 diabetes. Study-wide results and caveats: The question of HLA type influencing TCRB rearrangement was one that remained unresolved here. Researchers reported that naive, central memory and Treg TCRB repertoires appeared more similar in patients than in healthy donors.

Blood was drawn once from each donor into heparinised tubes. The draws averaged around 110 mL. Cells sorted by CD45RO/CCR7/CD25/CD127/CD95/CD27 comprised CD4+ naive, central memory, regulatory and stem cell-like memory cells. TCRB transcripts that were expressed got sequenced, as all of the isolated RNA had been reverse transcribed. TCRdb keeps only in-frame clones here, not all; method: immunoSEQ multiplex PCR. This table has about 130,000 clones, approximately 9.2% appearing once. The sample was central memory CD4+ T cells from blood. The chain joins TRBV4-2 to TRBJ1-5, with 7 bases matching TRBD1. This TCR was recovered from a man aged 18 to 29 in good health. The CDR3 protein is CASSQATGVGNQPQHF. The DNA for the CDR3 is TGTGCCAGCAGCCAAGCAACAGGGGTAGGCAATCAGCCCCAGCATTTT.